This T cell receptor beta chain was obtained from a study of blood T cell repertoires in COVID-19. The wider study: Some COVID-19 samples were acute and others convalescent; all came from the United States, Italy and Spain. Sources were T cells, B-cell-depleted T cells, or PBMCs; the material itself was cDNA or gDNA.

Per the original data handling: Amplifying reference gene primers gave estimates of nucleated cell counts. The assay was immunoSEQ multiplex PCR, and TCRdb's table has in-frame clones only and misses some. Clone size and the V and J calls come from that table; the DNA yielded D and trimming. The table includes about 140,000 clones, about three quarters detected once. V lost 5 bases and J 4 bases, leaving 9 bases between the germline ends. The CDR3 totals 14 residues. Germline CDR1 MNHEY, CDR2 SMNVEV (reference sequence). The V and J genes are TRBV27 and TRBJ1-6; a weak D match, TRBD1 (6 bases). This clonotype originated in a woman aged 50 to 65 with active or convalescent COVID-19. What was sequenced was peripheral blood. The CDR3 here is CASSPTGYNSPLHF. In DNA, the CDR3 is TGTGCCAGCAGTCCAACAGGGTATAATTCACCCCTCCACTTT.